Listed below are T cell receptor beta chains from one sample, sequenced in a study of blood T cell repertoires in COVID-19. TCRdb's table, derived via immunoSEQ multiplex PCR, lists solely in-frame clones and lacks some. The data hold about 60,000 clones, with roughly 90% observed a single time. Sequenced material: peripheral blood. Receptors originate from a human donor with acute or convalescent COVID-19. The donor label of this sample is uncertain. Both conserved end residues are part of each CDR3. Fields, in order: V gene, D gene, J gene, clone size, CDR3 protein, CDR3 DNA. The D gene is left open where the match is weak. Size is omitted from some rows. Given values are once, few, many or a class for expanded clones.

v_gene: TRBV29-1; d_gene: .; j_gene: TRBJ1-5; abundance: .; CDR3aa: CSVATVWGQGQPQHF; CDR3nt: TGCAGCGTTGCGACAGTTTGGGGGCAGGGGCAGCCCCAGCATTTT
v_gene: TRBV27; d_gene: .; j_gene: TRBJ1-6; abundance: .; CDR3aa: CASRSWGRTRGSPLHF; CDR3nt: TGTGCCAGCAGATCGTGGGGGAGGACCCGCGGTTCACCCCTCCACTTT
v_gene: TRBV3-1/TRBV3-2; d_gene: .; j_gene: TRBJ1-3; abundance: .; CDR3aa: CASSQETRPSGNTIYF; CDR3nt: TGTGCCAGCAGCCAAGAGACACGACCCTCTGGAAACACCATATATTTT
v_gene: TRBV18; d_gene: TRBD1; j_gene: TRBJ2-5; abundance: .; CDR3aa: CASSPRQGETQYF; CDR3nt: TGTGCCAGCTCACCGAGACAGGGAGAGACCCAGTACTTC
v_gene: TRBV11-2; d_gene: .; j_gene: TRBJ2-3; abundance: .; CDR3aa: CASSLGGGTDTQYF; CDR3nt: TGTGCCAGCAGCTTAGGCGGGGGCACAGATACGCAGTATTTT
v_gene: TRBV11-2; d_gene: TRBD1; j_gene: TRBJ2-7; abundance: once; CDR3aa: CASRSSGGGGYEQYF; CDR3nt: TGTGCCAGCAGGAGCTCAGGGGGCGGCGGCTACGAGCAGTACTTC
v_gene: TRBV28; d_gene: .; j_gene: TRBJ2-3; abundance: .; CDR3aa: CASSSPPGSDTQYF; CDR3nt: TGTGCCAGCAGTTCCCCCCCAGGGTCAGATACGCAGTATTTT
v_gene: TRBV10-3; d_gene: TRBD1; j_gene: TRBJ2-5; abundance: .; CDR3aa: CATRQGGETQYF; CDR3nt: TGTGCAACCCGACAGGGTGGAGAGACCCAGTACTTC
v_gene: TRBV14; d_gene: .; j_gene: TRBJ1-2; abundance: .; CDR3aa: CASSLTTGTGEGYTF; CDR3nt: TGTGCCAGCAGCCTCACGACCGGCACAGGAGAGGGCTACACCTTC
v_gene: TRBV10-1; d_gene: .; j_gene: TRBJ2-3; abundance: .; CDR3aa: CASAMGARDTQYF; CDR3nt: TGCGCCAGCGCGATGGGGGCCCGAGATACGCAGTATTTT
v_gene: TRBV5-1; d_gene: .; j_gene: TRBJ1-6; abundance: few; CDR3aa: CASSLDLGYSPLHF; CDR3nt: TGCGCCAGCAGCTTGGATTTGGGCTATTCACCCCTCCACTTT
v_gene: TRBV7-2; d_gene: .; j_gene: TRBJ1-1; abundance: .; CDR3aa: CASSLEGRTEAFF; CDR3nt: TGTGCCAGCAGCTTAGAGGGGAGGACTGAAGCTTTCTTT
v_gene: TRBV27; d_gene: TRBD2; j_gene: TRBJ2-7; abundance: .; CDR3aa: CASSFRGLASYEQYF; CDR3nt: TGTGCCAGCAGTTTTAGGGGACTAGCATCCTACGAGCAGTACTTC
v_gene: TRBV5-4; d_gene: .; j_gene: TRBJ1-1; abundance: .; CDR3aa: CASSLGKVGVAEAFF; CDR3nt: TGTGCCAGCAGCTTGGGCAAGGTCGGAGTAGCTGAAGCTTTCTTT
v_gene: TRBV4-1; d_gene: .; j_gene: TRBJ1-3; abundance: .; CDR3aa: CASSPSGNSGNTIYF; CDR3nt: TGCGCCAGCAGCCCGTCAGGCAACTCTGGAAACACCATATATTTT
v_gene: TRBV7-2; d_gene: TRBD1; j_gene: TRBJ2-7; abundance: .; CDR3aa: CASSWGQGGYEQYF; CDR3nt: TGTGCCAGCAGCTGGGGACAGGGGGGCTACGAGCAGTACTTC
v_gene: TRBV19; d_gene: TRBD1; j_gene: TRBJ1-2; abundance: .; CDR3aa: CASSVTGTEIYGYTF; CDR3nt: TGTGCCAGTAGCGTTACCGGGACAGAAATCTATGGCTACACCTTC
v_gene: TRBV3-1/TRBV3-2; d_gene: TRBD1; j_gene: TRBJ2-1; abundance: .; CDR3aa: CASSQDYGSDRGPGGSYNEQFF; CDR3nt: TGTGCCAGCAGCCAAGATTATGGATCAGACAGGGGCCCTGGGGGCTCCTACAATGAGCAGTTCTTC
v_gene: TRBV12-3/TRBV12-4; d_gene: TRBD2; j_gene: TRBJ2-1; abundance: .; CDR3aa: CASTGGWNEQFF; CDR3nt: TGTGCCAGCACGGGGGGTTGGAATGAGCAGTTCTTC
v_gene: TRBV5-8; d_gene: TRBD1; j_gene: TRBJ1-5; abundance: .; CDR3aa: CASSLDRGTQPQHF; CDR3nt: TGTGCCAGCAGCTTGGACAGGGGGACTCAGCCCCAGCATTTT
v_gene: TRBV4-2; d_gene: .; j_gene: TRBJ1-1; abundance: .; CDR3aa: CASSHAGLGQGAEAFF; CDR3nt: TGTGCCAGCAGCCACGCGGGGTTAGGTCAAGGCGCTGAAGCTTTCTTT
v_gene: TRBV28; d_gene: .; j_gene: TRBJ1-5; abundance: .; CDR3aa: CASSERQPQHF; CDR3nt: TGTGCCAGCAGTGAGAGGCAGCCCCAGCATTTT
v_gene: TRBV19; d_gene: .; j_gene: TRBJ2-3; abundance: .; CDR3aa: CASSIRGGAGTDTQYF; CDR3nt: TGTGCCAGTAGTATAAGAGGGGGGGCCGGTACAGATACGCAGTATTTT